The present T cell receptor (beta chain) was sequenced within a study of shared clonotypes between healthy human individuals. Clones were read by immunoSEQ multiplex PCR, and TCRdb kept only the in-frame ones, dropping some. The repertoire holds roughly 500,000 clones, 79% seen once, with around 13% in the top ten. CDR1 and CDR2 (germline): SGHNT, YYREEE (reference sequence). Trimming at V came to 3 bases and at J to 4 bases, leaving 7 bases not matched to a gene. The CDR3 totals 15 residues. The sequence was obtained from a middle-aged woman in good health. Some clones in this sample may be carry-over from other donors' samples. The sample taken for sequencing was PBMCs. V gene TRBV5-4 combines with J gene TRBJ1-2; 9 nucleotides line up with TRBD1. Written as DNA, the CDR3 is TGTGCCAGCAGCTCCGGGACAGGGACCTTCTATGGCTACACCTTC. It specifies CASSSGTGTFYGYTF.